A single sample gave rise to the 10 T cell receptor beta chains below, sequenced in a study of cytomegalovirus exposure and HLA in healthy donors. PCR amplification relied on 60 Vbeta primers (plus 13 Jbeta primers). This table comes from immunoSEQ multiplex PCR, and its TCRdb copy is limited to in-frame clones, with some not included. The sample includes 98,000 or so clones, more than 60% of them seen just once. Sequencing was performed on PBMCs. The receptors here all came from a man aged 55-75 years in good health and CMV-seropositive.

This chain connects TRBV15 to TRBJ1-1, with 9 bases fitting TRBD1. The J segment lost 1 base and the V segment lost 0 bases, leaving 15 bases of the junction unmatched. Germline V gene sequence: CDR1 LNHNV, CDR2 YYDKDF (reference sequence). The CDR3 is made up of 20 amino acids. The CDR3 loop reads CATSRDLGTGHLTRNTEAFF. CDR3 nucleotides: TGTGCCACCAGCAGAGATCTGGGGACAGGGCACTTGACTAGGAACACTGAAGCTTTCTTT.

This clone was observed a few times. The chain combines TRBV19 with TRBJ2-7, with 12 bases matching TRBD1. The CDR3 runs to 14 residues. Germline V gene data show CDR1 as LNHDA and CDR2 as SQIVND (reference sequence). V lost 3 bases, J lost 6 bases, and 3 bases stayed unmatched. The CDR3 spells CASSIRDRGREQYF. CDR3 sequence (DNA): TGTGCCAGTAGTATCCGGGACAGGGGGCGCGAGCAGTACTTC.

The genes are TRBV7-8 and TRBJ2-1; 9 bases are a match to TRBD2. The germline V gene encodes CDR1 SGHVS and CDR2 FQNEAQ. Trimming removed 7 bases from V and 2 bases from J; junction bases left unmatched: 9. This CDR3 contains 16 residues. The CDR3 DNA sequence: TGTGCCAGCATCCCGGGACTAGCCAGTGCCTACAATGAGCAGTTCTTC. This translates into CASIPGLASAYNEQFF.

This clone was counted once. CDR3 in DNA: TGTGCCAGCAGCCATAGCGGGGGGGCTGGAGATACGCAGTATTTT. It yields the protein CASSHSGGAGDTQYF. V usage is TRBV7-3 and J usage is TRBJ2-3, with TRBD2 matching over 11 bases. This CDR3 is built from 15 residues. Trimming cost V 5 bases and J 5 bases; bases outside gene matches: 6. Germline V gene lookup returns CDR1 SGHTA and CDR2 FQGTGA.

This clone was found a few times. This rearrangement joins TRBV28 to TRBJ2-7, with 8 bases that match TRBD2. V lost 9 bases to trimming and J lost 0 bases; unmatched junction nucleotides: 4. CDR3 length: 13 amino acids. Germline V gene sequence: CDR1 MDHEN, CDR2 SYDVKM. The CDR3 nucleotides read TGTGCCAGTACTCGGGGGGGCTCCTACGAGCAGTACTTC. It encodes CASTRGGSYEQYF.

This sequence joins TRBV7-9 and TRBJ2-1; 7 bases agree with TRBD1. In germline, CDR1 is SEHNR, CDR2 FQNEAQ (reference sequence). The CDR3 runs to 14 residues. Trimming at V came to 5 bases and at J to 6 bases, leaving 7 bases not matched to a gene. The chain's CDR3 is CASSPPTGPNEQFF. The CDR3 DNA reads TGTGCCAGCAGCCCGCCGACAGGGCCCAATGAGCAGTTCTTC.

The V and J genes are TRBV4-2 and TRBJ2-5; 9 nucleotides align to TRBD2. The CDR3 is made up of 18 amino acids. The J segment lost 1 base and the V segment lost 0 bases, leaving 9 bases of the junction unmatched. Looked up from germline, CDR1 is LGHNA and CDR2 is YNFKEQ. DNA for the CDR3: TGTGCCAGCAGCCAAGATCTGTGGGCGGGGGGGATCCAAGAGACCCAGTACTTC. Its translation is CASSQDLWAGGIQETQYF.

V usage is TRBV5-6 and J usage is TRBJ2-1; 8 bases line up with TRBD2. Trimming removed 1 base from V and 12 bases from J; junction bases left unmatched: 15. The CDR3 spans 16 residues. Germline CDR1 is SGHDT and CDR2 is YYEEEE. CDR3 bases: TGTGCCAGCAGCTTGATAGGGACTAGTCTCATATCTTGGCAGTTCTTC. It translates to CASSLIGTSLISWQFF.

The CDR3 reads CASSQTTGDLQETQYF. CDR3 DNA sequence: TGTGCCAGCAGCCAAACGACAGGGGATCTACAAGAGACCCAGTACTTC. The J gene is TRBJ2-5, the V gene TRBV4-2; TRBD1 matches 8 bases. V lost 2 bases and J lost 2; bases outside the gene matches: 7. CDR3 size: 16 residues. The germline CDR1 and CDR2 sequences are LGHNA and YNFKEQ.

The chain links TRBV19 to TRBJ2-2; tentative D call: TRBD1 (5 bases). V was pared by 3 bases and J by 5 bases, with 10 bases between. CDR3 size: 14 residues. Germline V lookup: CDR1 LNHDA, CDR2 SQIVND (reference sequence). The CDR3 coding sequence is TGTGCCAGTAGTATGGCGACAGCTACCGGGGAGCTGTTTTTT. Amino acid sequence: CASSMATATGELFF.